This TCR beta chain derives from a study of cytomegalovirus exposure and HLA in healthy donors. General observations from the study: The tendency of first-cohort TCR clusters to co-occur in the 120 or so validation repertoires was identified by a subsequent analysis. Most observed TCR sequences were rare, whereas some public TCRs were detected in many donors. Per published reports, the classifier diagnosed cytomegalovirus status with high specificity and sensitivity.

The ends lost 5 bases at V and 6 bases at J; junction bases unmatched: 12. The CDR3 is 15 amino acids. CDR1 and CDR2 (germline): SGHTA, FQGNSA. The repertoire was sequenced with immunoSEQ multiplex PCR; TCRdb's copy has only in-frame clones and lacks some. Of about 350,000 clones in the sample, 87% were seen once. This clone appeared a few times. What it binds is not known. V gene TRBV7-2 combines with J gene TRBJ2-7; TRBD2 aligns across 8 bases. The TCR sequence derives from a woman aged 30 to 39 in good health and CMV-seropositive. Source material: PBMCs. The CDR3 here is CASSPGTRLDGEQYF. Here the CDR3 DNA reads TGTGCCAGCAGCCCTGGGACTAGACTAGATGGCGAGCAGTACTTC.